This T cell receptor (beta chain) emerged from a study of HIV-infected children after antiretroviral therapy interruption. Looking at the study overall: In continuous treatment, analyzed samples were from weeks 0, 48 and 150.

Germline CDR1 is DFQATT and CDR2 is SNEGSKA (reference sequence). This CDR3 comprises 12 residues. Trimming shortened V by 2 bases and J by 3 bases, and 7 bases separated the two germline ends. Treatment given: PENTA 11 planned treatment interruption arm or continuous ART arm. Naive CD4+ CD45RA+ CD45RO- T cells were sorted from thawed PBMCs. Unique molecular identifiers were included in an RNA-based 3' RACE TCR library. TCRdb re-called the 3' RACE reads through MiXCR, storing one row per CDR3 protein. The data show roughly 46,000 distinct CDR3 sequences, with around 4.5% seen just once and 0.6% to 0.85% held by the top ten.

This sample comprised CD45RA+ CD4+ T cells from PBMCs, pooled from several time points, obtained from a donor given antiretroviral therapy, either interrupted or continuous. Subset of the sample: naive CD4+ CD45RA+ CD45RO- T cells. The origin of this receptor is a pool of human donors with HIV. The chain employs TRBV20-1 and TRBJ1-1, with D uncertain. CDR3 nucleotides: TGCAGTGCTAGACATGGGGACACTGAAGCTTTCTTT. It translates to CSARHGDTEAFF.